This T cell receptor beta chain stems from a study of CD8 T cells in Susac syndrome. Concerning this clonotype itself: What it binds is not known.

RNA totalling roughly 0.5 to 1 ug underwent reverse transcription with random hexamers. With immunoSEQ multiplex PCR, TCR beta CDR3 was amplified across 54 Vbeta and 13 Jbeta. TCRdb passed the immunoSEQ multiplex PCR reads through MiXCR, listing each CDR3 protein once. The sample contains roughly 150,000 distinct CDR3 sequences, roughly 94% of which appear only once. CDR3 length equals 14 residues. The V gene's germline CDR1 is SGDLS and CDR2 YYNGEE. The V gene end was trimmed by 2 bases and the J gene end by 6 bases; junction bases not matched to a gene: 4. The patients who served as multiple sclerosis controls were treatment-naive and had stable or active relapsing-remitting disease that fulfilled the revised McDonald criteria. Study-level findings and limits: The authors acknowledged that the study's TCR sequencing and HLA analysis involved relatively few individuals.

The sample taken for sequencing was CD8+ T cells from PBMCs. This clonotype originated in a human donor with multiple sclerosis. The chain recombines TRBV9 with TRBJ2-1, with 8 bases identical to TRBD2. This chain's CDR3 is CASSVAGGPNEQFF. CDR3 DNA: TGTGCCAGCAGCGTCGCGGGGGGTCCCAATGAGCAGTTCTTC. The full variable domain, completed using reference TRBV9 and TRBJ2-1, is DSGVTQTPKHLITATGQRVTLRCSPRSGDLSVYWYQQSLDQGLQFLIQYYNGEERAKGNILERFSAQQFPDLHSELNLSSLELGDSALYFCASSVAGGPNEQFFGPGTRLTVL.